The 6 T cell receptor beta chains presented below share a single source sample, sequenced in a study of regulatory T cells in long-lasting Graves disease (dated by TCRdb to the early 2020s). The time point label here, explained by the study, means: persistent/refractory GD, antithyroid drugs over 5 years with positive TRAb. For both TCR sequencing and RNA sequencing, RNA was extracted from PBMCs using TRIzol. To prepare the library, multiplex PCR was applied. Sequenced on an Illumina HiSeq 4000. To build TCR beta libraries, CDR3 regions were amplified by Arm-PCR using iRepertoire HTBI primers. TCRdb itself trimmed the public reads at Q25 with fastp, ran MiXCR and retained productive beta chains. Rows are combined by CDR3 protein, so each entry shows the most common genes and DNA. For this sample there are about 470,000 distinct CDR3 sequences; around a fifth appear just once. The ten largest account for about 7% of the sample.

The specimen comprised peripheral blood mononuclear cells (PBMCs), sampled when the disease was refractory, from a patient treated with antithyroid drugs. These TCRs come from a female donor with Graves disease.

There are a few counts of this clonotype. V and J are TRBV19 and TRBJ1-2, with a possible D match to TRBD1 (5 bases). CDR1 LNHDA and CDR2 SQIVND come from the germline V gene (reference sequence). V dropped 5 bases and J dropped 8 bases, with 9 bases sitting between them. This CDR3 is built from 11 residues. In DNA, the CDR3 is TGTGCCAGTAGTCGTGGGGACGGCTACACCTTC. This translates into CASSRGDGYTF.

This clonotype has a count of ten or more. This chain links TRBV2 with TRBJ1-1; D may be TRBD1 (5 bases). Germline assignment: CDR1 SNHLY and CDR2 FYNNEI. Trimming pared 4 bases from V and 3 bases from J, leaving 12 bases between. The CDR3 is 14 residues long. CDR3 in amino acids: CASSGPWGDTEAFF. CDR3 DNA sequence: TGTGCCAGCAGTGGTCCCTGGGGCGACACTGAAGCTTTCTTT.

To note about this clonotype: A read error may account for a junction end that differs from germline. The chain links TRBV15 to TRBJ1-5; weak D call: TRBD1 (5 bases). This CDR3 is built from 14 residues. Looked up from germline, CDR1 is LNHNV and CDR2 is YYDKDF (reference sequence). CDR3 in DNA: TGTGCCGCCAGCAGTCCAGGGATGTATCAGCCCCAGCATTTT. The encoded protein is CAASSPGMYQPQHF.

The chain combines TRBV7-2 with TRBJ1-4, with D hard to call. Trimming left V 10 bases short and J 6 bases short, with 15 bases between. Germline CDR1 is SGHTA and CDR2 is FQGNSA. The CDR3 is 13 residues long. The CDR3 DNA reads as TGTGCCACCTCAAGGTCCGGGGATGAAAAACTGTTTTTT. Translation: CATSRSGDEKLFF. The whole variable domain, remainder taken from reference TRBV7-2 and TRBJ1-4, is GAGVSQSPSNKVTEKGKDVELRCDPISGHTALYWYRQSLGQGLEFLIYFQGNSAPDKSGLPSDRFSAERTGGSVSTLTIQRTQQEDSAVYLCATSRSGDEKLFFGSGTQLSVL.

V is TRBV19 and J is TRBJ1-3; no reliable D call. This CDR3 comprises 13 residues. The V and J ends lost 10 bases and 3 bases respectively, with 13 bases between them. Germline loops: CDR1 LNHDA, CDR2 SQIVND (reference sequence). CDR3 region: CAMSKRYGNTIYF. The CDR3 DNA reads as TGTGCCATGTCGAAGAGATATGGAAACACCATATATTTT.

This clonotype occurred many times. DNA of the CDR3: TGCAGCGTTTATACCGGGGAGCTGTTTTTT. This codes for CSVYTGELFF. The chain combines TRBV29-1 with TRBJ2-2; D uncertain. Trimming removed 5 bases at V and 5 bases at J, with 3 bases between. CDR1 is SQVTM, CDR2 ANQGSEA, per germline. This CDR3 comprises 10 residues.